The source of this T cell receptor (beta chain) is a study of blood T cell repertoires in COVID-19. Study summary: Sources were T cells, B-cell-depleted T cells, or PBMCs; the material itself was cDNA or gDNA.

Using immunoSEQ multiplex PCR, the repertoire was profiled, and TCRdb retains in-frame clones only, with some absent. The sample has about 110,000 clones; over 75% are singletons. With V trimmed by 1 base and J by 0 bases, 10 bases remained unmatched. Looked up from germline, CDR1 is LNHDA and CDR2 is SQIVND (reference sequence). This CDR3 has 19 residues. The sequence derives from a woman aged 80 or over with acute or convalescent COVID-19. The chain employs TRBV19 and TRBJ2-4; TRBD2 matches at 9 bases. Sequenced material: peripheral blood. DNA for the CDR3: TGTGCCAGTAGTATAGCGTTAGCGGGGGCCGTCGTAGCCAAAAACATTCAGTACTTC. This encodes CASSIALAGAVVAKNIQYF.